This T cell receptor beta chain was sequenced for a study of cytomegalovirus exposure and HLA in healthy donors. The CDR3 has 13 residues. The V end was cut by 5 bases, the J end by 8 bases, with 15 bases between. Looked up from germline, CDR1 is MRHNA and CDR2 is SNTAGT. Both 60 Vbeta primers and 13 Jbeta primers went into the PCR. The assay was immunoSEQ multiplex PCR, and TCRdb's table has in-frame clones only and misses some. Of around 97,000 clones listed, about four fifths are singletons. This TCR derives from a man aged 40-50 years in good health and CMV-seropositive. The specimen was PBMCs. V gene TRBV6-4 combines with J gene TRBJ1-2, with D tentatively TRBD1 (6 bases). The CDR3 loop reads CASSRIGGRGYTF. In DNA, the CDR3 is TGTGCCAGCAGTCGGATTGGGGGCAGGGGCTACACCTTC.